This section outlines one TCR beta chain sequence together with its context. This clonotype was recorded a few times. The antigen this receptor binds is unknown. No base-level quality is on record; no much larger clone is a single base apart. The iRepertoire nested amplicon-rescue multiplex PCR (arm-PCR) platform was used to amplify TCR alpha and beta CDR3 regions from RNA. The input for one-step reverse transcription and amplification was roughly 95-450 ng of either tissue mRNA or PBMC total RNA. Following bead purification, Illumina adapters were added by a secondary multiplex PCR, and libraries between 200 and 400 bp were gel-purified. The libraries contained internal 6-nucleotide barcodes that were used for demultiplexing. Libraries were sequenced on an Illumina MiSeq with 2x220 or 2x250 nucleotide paired-end reads. Per the authors' processing: FLASH 1.2.11 was used to merge paired reads, and BWA-MEM then aligned the reads to the GRCh37 human genome before TRA and TRB reads were extracted. V and J assignment used an IMGT-derived reference of cassette sequences and CDR3 motifs that included pseudogenes. Reads were translated in three frames, and productive CDR3s were defined by a C…FGXG motif without stop codons. Unique combinations of V-J cassette pair and CDR3 amino acid sequence were defined as clonotypes. Reads were filtered by Hamming distance, thresholded by each sample's sequence error rate in mapped regions. TCRdb's own reprocessing of the public reads used fastp at Q25 and MiXCR and kept productive beta chains. For every CDR3 protein sequence, its rows merge into one entry that carries the most common genes and DNA. TCRdb, not the authors, supplied the V and J calls. This sample comprises fewer than 250,000 distinct CDR3 sequences, around 30% of them detected only once. Of the sample, about 19% is held by the ten largest clones.

This record comes from a study of glioma-infiltrating T cells (dated by TCRdb to about 2016). As for the study more broadly: Glioma tissue, non-neoplastic brain tissue and matched peripheral blood mononuclear cells were used as sources from which TCR alpha- and beta-chain repertoires were sequenced. To measure how far tissue and blood T-cell populations diverged, each tissue-infiltrating repertoire was compared against the peripheral blood repertoire of the same patient. Three low-grade glioma patients, roughly 8 primary glioblastoma patients and three non-glioma patients contributing non-neoplastic brain tissue were included in the paired cohort.

V was cut back by 5 bases and J by 1 base, leaving a gap of 12 bases between them. CDR1 and CDR2 were assigned from the germline V gene (reference sequence) as LNHDA and SQIVND. From its cysteine to its phenylalanine, the CDR3 spans 15 amino acids. The sequence is cut down to CDR3 DNA, 45 bases in frame from base 1. General findings and caveats noted by the study authors: Very few CDR3 sequences were shared between tissue and blood, attributed to high CDR3 diversity and limited sampling. VJ-independent divergence between tissue and blood was below expectation in non-neoplastic patients but above expectation in all gliomas, especially low-grade gliomas. The group comparisons were based on small numbers of patients: three non-neoplastic, three low-grade glioma and seven to nine glioblastoma patients.

The rearrangement joined TRBV19 to TRBJ1-5, and TRBD1 may be the D gene, going by 6 matching bases. Specimen: glioma tissue, nonneoplastic brain tissue, or PBMCs (not recorded which). This receptor was identified in a human donor with low-grade glioma or glioblastoma, undergoing nonglioma brain surgery, or in good health (not recorded which). The DNA sequence is given as TGTGCCAGTAGTCCAACAGGGATAAGCAATCAGCCCCAGCATTTT. Its translation reads: CASSPTGISNQPQHF.